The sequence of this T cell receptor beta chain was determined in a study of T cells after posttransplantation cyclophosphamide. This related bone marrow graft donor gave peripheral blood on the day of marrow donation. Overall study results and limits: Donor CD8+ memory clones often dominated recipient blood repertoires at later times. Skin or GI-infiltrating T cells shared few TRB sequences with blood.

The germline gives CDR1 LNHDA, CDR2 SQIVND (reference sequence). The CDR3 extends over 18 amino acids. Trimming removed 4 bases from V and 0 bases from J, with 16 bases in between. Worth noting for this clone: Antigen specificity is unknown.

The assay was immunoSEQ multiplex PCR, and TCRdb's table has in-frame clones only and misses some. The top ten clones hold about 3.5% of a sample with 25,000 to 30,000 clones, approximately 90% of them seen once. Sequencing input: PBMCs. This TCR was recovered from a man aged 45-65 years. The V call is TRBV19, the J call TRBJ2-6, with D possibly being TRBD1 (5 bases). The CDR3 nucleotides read TGTGCCAGTAGTAGAACTGTGGGGCCCGGCTCTGGGGCCAACGTCCTGACTTTC. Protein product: CASSRTVGPGSGANVLTF. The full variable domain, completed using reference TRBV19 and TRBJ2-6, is DGGITQSPKYLFRKEGQNVTLSCEQNLNHDAMYWYRQDPGQGLRLIYYSQIVNDFQKGDIAEGYSVSREKKESFPLTVTSAQKNPTAFYLCASSRTVGPGSGANVLTFGAGSRLTVL.